The clone carrying this T cell receptor (beta chain) has a count of ten or more. The data originate from a study of T cell repertoires in cytomegalovirus infection. TCRdb processed the reads anew with MiXCR; each CDR3 protein has one entry. This sample has about 180,000 distinct CDR3 sequences; around 14% occur once, and the top ten carry over 20%. The CDR3 spans 16 residues. The V gene end was trimmed by 5 bases and the J gene end by 2 bases; junction bases not matched to a gene: 5. CDR1 and CDR2 from the germline V gene are SGHTA and FQGNSA. Sequencing input: PBMCs. This receptor was taken from a human donor in good health (CMV status not recorded). Some clones in this sample may be carry-over from other donors' samples. The chain combines TRBV7-2 with TRBJ2-7; 14 positions agree with TRBD2. The CDR3 DNA reads TGTGCCAGCAGCCCTCGGACTAGCGGGGGGACCTACGAGCAGTACTTC. It translates to CASSPRTSGGTYEQYF.